The source of this TCR beta chain is a study of blood T cell repertoires in COVID-19. Study at large: From the United States, Italy and Spain came samples of acute and convalescent COVID-19.

Per germline, CDR1 SGHTS and CDR2 YDEGEE. With 1 base removed from V and 4 bases from J, the gap between germline ends came to 11 bases. The CDR3 is 14 amino acids. The authors' processing: Cell counts per sample came from amplifying reference gene primers. Sequenced by immunoSEQ multiplex PCR; TCRdb stores in-frame clones only, minus some. V and J calls and clone size are copied from that table; D and trimming were computed from the DNA. The profile shows approximately 220,000 clones, about 86% of them singletons. The sequenced material came from peripheral blood. The clonotype was recovered from a woman in her 50s with acute or convalescent COVID-19. V usage is TRBV5-8 and J usage is TRBJ2-5; D is perhaps TRBD2 (6 bases). The CDR3 loop is CASSLIGGLETQYF. CDR3 coding DNA: TGTGCCAGCAGCTTGATTGGGGGGTTAGAGACCCAGTACTTC.